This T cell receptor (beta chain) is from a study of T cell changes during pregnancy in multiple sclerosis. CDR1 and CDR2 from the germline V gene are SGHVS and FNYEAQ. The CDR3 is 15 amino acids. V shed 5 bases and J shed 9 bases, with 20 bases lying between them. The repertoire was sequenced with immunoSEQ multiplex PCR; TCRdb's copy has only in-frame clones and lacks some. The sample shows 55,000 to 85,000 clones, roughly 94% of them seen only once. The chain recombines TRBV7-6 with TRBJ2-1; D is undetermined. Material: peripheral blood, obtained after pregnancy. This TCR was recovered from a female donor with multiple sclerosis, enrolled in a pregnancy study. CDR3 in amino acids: CASSENGGFLAEQFF. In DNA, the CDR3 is TGTGCCAGCAGCGAGAACGGCGGCTTCCTGGCTGAGCAGTTCTTC.